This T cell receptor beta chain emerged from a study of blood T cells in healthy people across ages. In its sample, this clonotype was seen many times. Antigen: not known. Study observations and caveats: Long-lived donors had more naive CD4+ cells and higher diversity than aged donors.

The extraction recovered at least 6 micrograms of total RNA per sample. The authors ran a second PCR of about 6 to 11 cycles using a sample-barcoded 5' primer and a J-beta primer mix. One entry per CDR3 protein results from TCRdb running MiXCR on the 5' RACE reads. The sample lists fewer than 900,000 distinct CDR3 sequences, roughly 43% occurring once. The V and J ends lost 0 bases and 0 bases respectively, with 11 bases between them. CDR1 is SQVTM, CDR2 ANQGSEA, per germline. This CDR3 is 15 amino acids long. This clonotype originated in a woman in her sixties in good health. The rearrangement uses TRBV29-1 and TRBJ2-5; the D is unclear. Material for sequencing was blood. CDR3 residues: CSVEDGGVYQETQYF. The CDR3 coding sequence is TGCAGCGTTGAAGATGGTGGGGTGTACCAAGAGACCCAGTACTTC. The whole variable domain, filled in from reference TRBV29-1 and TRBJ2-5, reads SAVISQKPSRDICQRGTSLTIQCQVDSQVTMMFWYRQQPGQSLTLIATANQGSEATYESGFVIDKFPISRPNLTFSTLTVSNMSPEDSSIYLCSVEDGGVYQETQYFGPGTRLLVL.